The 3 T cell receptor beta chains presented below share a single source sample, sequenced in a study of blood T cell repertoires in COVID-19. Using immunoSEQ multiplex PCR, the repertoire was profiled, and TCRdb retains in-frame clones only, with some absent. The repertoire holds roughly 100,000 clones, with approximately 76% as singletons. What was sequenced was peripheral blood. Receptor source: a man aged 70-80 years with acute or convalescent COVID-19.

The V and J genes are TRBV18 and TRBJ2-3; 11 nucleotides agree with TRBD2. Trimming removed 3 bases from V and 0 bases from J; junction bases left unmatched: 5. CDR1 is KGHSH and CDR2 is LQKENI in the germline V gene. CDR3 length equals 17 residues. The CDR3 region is CASSPGTSGSSTDTQYF. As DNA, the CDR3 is TGTGCCAGCTCACCCGGGACTAGCGGATCGAGCACAGATACGCAGTATTTT.

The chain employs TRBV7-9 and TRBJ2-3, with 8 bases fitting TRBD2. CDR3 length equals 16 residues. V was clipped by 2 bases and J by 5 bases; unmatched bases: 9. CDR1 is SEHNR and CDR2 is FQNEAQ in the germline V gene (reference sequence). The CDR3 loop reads CASSLLAGRIVDTQYF. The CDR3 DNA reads TGTGCCAGCAGCTTATTAGCGGGGCGGATCGTAGATACGCAGTATTTT.

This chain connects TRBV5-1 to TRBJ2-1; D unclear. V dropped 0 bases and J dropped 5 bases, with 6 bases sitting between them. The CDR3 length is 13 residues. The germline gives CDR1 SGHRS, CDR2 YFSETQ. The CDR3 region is CASSLGANNEQFF. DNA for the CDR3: TGCGCCAGCAGCTTGGGAGCTAACAATGAGCAGTTCTTC.